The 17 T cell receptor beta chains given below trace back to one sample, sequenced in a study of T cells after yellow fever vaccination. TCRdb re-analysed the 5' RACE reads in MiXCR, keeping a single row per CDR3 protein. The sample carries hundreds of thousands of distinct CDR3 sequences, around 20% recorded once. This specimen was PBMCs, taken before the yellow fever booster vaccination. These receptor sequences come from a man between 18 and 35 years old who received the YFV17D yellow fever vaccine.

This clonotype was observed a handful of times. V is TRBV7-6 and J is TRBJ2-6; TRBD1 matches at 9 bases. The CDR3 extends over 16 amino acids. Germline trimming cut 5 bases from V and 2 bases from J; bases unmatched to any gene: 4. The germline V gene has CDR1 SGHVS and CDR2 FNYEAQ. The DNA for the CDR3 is TGTGCCAGCAGCAAGAGACAGGGGGCTGGGGCCAACGTCCTGACTTTC. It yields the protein CASSKRQGAGANVLTF.

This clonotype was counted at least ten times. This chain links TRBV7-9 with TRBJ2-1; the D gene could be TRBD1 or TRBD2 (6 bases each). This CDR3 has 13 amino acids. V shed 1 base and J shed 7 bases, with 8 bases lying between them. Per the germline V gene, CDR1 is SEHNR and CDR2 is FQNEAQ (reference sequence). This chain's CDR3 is CASSLVGGNEQFF. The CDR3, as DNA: TGTGCCAGCAGCTTAGTAGGGGGGAATGAGCAGTTCTTC.

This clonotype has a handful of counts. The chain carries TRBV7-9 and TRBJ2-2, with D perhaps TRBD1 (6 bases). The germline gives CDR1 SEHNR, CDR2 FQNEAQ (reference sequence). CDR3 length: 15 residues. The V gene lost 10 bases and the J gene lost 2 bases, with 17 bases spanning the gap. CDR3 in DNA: TGTGCCACCACAACCGGGACACCCAACACCGGGGAGCTGTTTTTT. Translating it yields CATTTGTPNTGELFF.

CDR3: CASSSRSSSPLHF. Written as DNA, the CDR3 is TGTGCCAGCAGTTCCCGGTCGAGCTCACCCCTCCACTTT. The chain combines TRBV27 with TRBJ1-6; D is uncertain. V lost 4 bases to trimming and J lost 10 bases, with 11 bases between them. CDR1 is MNHEY and CDR2 is SMNVEV in the germline V gene (reference sequence). CDR3 length: 13 amino acids.

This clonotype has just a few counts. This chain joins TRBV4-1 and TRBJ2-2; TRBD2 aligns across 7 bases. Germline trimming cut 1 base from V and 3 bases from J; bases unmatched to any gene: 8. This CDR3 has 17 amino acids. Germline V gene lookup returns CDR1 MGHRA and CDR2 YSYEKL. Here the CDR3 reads CASSQAEWGRDTGELFF. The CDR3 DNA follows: TGCGCCAGCAGCCAAGCTGAATGGGGGAGGGACACCGGGGAGCTGTTTTTT.

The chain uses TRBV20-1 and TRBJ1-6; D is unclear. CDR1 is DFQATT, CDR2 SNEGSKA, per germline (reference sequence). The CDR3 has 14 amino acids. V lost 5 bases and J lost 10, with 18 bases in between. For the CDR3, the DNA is TGCAGTGCTCTCATTGGGAATACGGGGTCACCCCTCCACTTT. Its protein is CSALIGNTGSPLHF.

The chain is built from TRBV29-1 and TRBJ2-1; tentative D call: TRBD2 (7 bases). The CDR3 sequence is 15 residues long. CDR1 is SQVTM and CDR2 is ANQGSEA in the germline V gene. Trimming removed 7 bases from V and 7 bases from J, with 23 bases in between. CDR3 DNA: TGCAGCGGCCTTGTTGCCCGCGGGGGCCATAATGAGCAGTTCTTC. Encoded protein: CSGLVARGGHNEQFF.

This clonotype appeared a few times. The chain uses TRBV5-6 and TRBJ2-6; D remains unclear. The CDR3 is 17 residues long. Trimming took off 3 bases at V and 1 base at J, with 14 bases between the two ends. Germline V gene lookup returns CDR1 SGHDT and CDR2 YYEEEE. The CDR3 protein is CASSYGNKRSGANVLTF. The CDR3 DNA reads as TGTGCCAGCAGCTACGGCAACAAGAGATCTGGGGCCAACGTCCTGACTTTC.

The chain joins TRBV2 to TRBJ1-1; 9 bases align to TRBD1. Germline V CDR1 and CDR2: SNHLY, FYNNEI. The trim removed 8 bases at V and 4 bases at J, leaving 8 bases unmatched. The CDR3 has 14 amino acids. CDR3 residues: CASGVDRGITEAFF. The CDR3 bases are TGTGCCAGCGGGGTAGACAGGGGGATCACTGAAGCTTTCTTT.

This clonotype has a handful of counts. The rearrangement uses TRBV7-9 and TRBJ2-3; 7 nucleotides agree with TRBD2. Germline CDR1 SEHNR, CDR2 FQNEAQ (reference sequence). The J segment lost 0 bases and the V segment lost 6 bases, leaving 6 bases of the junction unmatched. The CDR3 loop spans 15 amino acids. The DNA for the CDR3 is TGTGCCAGCAGTTTGACGGGGGGAAGCACAGATACGCAGTATTTT. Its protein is CASSLTGGSTDTQYF.

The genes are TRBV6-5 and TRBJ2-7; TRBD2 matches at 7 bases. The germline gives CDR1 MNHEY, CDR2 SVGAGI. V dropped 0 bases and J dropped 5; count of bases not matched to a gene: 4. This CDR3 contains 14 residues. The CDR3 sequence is CASSYSWGGDEQYF. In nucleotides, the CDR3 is TGTGCCAGCAGTTACTCCTGGGGGGGGGACGAGCAGTACTTC.

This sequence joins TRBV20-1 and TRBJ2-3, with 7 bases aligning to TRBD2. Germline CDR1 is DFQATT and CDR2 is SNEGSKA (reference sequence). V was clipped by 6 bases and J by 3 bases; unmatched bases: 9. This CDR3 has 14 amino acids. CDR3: CSAGRAGRTDTQYF. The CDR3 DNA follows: TGCAGTGCCGGGCGAGCGGGGAGAACAGATACGCAGTATTTT.

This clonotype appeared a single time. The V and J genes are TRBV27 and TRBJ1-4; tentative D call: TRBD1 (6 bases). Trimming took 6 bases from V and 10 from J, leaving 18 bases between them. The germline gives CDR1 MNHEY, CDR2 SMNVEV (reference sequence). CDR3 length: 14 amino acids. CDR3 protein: CASSRGQTSSKLFF. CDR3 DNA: TGTGCCAGCAGCCGCGGACAGACTTCTTCAAAACTGTTTTTT.

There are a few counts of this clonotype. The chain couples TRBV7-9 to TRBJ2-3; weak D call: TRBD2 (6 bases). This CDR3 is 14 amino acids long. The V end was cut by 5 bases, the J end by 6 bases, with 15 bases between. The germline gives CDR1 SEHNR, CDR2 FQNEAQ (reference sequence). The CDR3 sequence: CASSPRGIGDTQYF. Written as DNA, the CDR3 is TGTGCCAGCAGCCCCCGGGGGATCGGGGATACGCAGTATTTT.

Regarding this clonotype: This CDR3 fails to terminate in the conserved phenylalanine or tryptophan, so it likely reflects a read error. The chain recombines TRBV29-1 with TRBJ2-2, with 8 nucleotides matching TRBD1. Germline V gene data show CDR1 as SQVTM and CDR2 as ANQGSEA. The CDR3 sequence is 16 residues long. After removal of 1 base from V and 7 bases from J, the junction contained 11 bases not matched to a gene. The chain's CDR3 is CSVEVWSGTGIGELFL. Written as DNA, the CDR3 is TGCAGCGTTGAAGTGTGGTCCGGGACAGGAATCGGGGAGCTGTTTCTT.

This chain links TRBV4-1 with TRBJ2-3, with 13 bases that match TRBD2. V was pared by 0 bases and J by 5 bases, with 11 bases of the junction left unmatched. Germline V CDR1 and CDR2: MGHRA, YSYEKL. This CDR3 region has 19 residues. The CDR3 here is CASSQDAPGLAGAIDTQYF. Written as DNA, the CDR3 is TGCGCCAGCAGCCAAGATGCCCCCGGACTAGCGGGGGCGATAGATACGCAGTATTTT.

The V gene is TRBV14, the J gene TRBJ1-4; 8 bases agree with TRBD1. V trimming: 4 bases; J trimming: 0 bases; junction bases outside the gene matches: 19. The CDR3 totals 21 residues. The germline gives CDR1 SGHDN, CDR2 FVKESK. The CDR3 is CASSLRSRGLRKAATNEKLFF. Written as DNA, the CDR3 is TGTGCCAGCAGCCTTAGAAGCAGGGGGCTCAGGAAAGCGGCAACTAATGAAAAACTGTTTTTT.